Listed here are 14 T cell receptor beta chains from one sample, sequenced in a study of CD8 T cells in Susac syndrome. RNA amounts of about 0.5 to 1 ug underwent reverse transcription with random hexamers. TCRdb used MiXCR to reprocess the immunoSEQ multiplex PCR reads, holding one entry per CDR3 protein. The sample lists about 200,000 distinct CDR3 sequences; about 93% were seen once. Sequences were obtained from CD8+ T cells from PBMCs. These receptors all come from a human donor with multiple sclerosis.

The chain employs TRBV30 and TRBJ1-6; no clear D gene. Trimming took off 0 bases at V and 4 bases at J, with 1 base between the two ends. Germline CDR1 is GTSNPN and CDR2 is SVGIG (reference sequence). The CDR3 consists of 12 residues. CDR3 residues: CAWSVYNSPLHF. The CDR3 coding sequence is TGTGCCTGGAGTGTATATAATTCACCCCTCCACTTT. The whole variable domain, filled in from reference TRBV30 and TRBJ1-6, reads SQTIHQWPATLVQPVGSPLSLECTVEGTSNPNLYWYRQAAGRGLQLLFYSVGIGQISSEVPQNLSASRPQDRQFILSSKKLLLSDSGFYLCAWSVYNSPLHFGNGTRLTVT.

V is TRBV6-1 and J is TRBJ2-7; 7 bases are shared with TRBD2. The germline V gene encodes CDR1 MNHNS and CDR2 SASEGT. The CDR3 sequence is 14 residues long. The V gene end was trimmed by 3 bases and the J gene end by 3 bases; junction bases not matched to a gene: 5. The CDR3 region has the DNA TGTGCCAGCAGTGACGCTAGCGGCTTCTACGAGCAGTACTTC. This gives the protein CASSDASGFYEQYF.

CDR3 protein: CASSLAPPQTGAEAFF. CDR3 coding DNA: TGTGCCAGCAGCTTGGCCCCACCTCAAACAGGGGCTGAAGCTTTCTTT. The V and J genes are TRBV5-4 and TRBJ1-1; 7 bases align to TRBD1. The CDR3 runs 16 residues. The V segment lost 0 bases and the J segment 6 bases; nucleotides outside the gene matches: 11. CDR1 SGHNT and CDR2 YYREEE come from the germline V gene (reference sequence).

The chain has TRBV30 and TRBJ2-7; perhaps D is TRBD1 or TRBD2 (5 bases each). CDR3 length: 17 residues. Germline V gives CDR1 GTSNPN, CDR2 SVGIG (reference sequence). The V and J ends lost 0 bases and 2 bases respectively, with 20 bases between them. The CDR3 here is CAWSVRGGPVPTYEQYF. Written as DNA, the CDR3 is TGTGCCTGGAGTGTTCGGGGCGGGCCTGTCCCCACCTACGAGCAGTACTTC.

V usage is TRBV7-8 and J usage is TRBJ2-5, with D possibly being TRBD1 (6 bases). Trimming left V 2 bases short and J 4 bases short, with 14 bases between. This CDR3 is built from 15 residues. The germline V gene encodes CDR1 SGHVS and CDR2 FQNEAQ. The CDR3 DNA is TGTGCCAGCAGCTTAACGAGGGCCAGGGGAGAGACCCAGTACTTC. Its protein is CASSLTRARGETQYF.

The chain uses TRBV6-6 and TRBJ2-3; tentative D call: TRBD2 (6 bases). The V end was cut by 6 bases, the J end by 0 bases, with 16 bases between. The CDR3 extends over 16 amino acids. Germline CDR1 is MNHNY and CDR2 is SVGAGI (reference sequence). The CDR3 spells CASRHIRGTSTDTQYF. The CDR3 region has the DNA TGTGCCAGCAGACATATCCGGGGGACTAGCACAGATACGCAGTATTTT.

In DNA form, the CDR3 reads TGTGCCAGCAGTTACTCGCGGCTTTCCGGTTCACCCCTCCACTTT. Translation: CASSYSRLSGSPLHF. This chain connects TRBV6-2 or TRBV6-3 to TRBJ1-6; D ambiguous. The CDR3 has 15 residues. Germline loops: CDR1 MNHEY, CDR2 SVGEGT. The V end was cut by 0 bases, the J end by 9 bases, with 12 bases between.

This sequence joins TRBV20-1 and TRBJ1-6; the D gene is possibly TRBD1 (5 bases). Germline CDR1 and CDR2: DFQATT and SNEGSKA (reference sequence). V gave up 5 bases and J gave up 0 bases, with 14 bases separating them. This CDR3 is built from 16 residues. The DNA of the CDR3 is TGCAGTGCTCGGGACCCCGAGGGCTCCTATAATTCACCCCTCCACTTT. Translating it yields CSARDPEGSYNSPLHF.

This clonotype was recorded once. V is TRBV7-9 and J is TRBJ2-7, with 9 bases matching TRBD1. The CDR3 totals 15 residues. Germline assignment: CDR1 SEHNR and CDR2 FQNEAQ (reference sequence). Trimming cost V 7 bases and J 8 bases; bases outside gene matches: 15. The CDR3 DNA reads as TGTGCCAGCAAAGAGGACGGGACAGGGTACCACAAGCAGTACTTC. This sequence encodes CASKEDGTGYHKQYF. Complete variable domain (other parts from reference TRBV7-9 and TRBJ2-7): DTGVSQNPRHKITKRGQNVTFRCDPISEHNRLYWYRQTLGQGPEFLTYFQNEAQLEKSRLLSDRFSAERPKGSFSTLEIQRTEQGDSAMYLCASKEDGTGYHKQYFGPGTRLTVT.

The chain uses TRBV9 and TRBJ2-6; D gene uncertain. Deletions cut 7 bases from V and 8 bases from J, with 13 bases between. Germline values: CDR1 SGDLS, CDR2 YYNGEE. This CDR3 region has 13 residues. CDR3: CASEQPPTNVLTF. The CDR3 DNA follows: TGTGCCAGCGAACAGCCACCAACCAACGTCCTGACTTTC. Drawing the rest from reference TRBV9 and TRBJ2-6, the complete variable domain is DSGVTQTPKHLITATGQRVTLRCSPRSGDLSVYWYQQSLDQGLQFLIQYYNGEERAKGNILERFSAQQFPDLHSELNLSSLELGDSALYFCASEQPPTNVLTFGAGSRLTVL.

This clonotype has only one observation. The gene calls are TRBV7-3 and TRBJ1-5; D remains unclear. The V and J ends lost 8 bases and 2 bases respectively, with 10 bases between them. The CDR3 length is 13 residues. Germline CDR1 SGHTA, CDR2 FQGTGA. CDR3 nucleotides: TGTGCCAGCGCCGGCGATGGCAATCAGCCCCAGCATTTT. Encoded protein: CASAGDGNQPQHF.

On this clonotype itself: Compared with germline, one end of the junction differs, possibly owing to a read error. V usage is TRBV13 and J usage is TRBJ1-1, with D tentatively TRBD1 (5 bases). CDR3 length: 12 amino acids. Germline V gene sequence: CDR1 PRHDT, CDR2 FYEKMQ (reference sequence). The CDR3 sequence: CASSPGQNETFF. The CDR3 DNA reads TGTGCCAGCAGCCCCGGACAAAATGAAACTTTCTTT.

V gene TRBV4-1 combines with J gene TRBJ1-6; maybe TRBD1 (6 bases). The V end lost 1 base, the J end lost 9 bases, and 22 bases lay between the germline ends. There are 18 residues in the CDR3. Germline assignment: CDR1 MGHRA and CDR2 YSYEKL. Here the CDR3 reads CASSQALHRADRGSPLHF. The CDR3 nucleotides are TGCGCCAGCAGCCAAGCTCTCCACAGGGCGGACCGGGGTTCACCCCTCCACTTT.

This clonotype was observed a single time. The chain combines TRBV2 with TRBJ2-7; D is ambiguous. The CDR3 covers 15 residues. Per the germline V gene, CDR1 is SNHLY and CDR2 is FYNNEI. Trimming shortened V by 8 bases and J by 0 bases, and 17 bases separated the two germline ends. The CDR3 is CASLLDGSSSYEQYF. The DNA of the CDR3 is TGTGCCAGCCTCCTTGACGGCTCGAGCTCCTACGAGCAGTACTTC.